One TCR beta chain is described in this entry. Antigen: not known. Germline V lookup: CDR1 SGHRS, CDR2 YFSETQ. After removal of 4 bases from V and 8 bases from J, the junction contained 13 bases not matched to a gene. CDR3 length equals 16 residues. The PCR contained 60 Vbeta and 13 Jbeta primers. Generated by immunoSEQ multiplex PCR, the TCRdb table keeps only in-frame clones and is missing some. The sample consists of 70,000 or so clones, around 78% of them appearing once. The sample belongs to a study of cytomegalovirus exposure and HLA in healthy donors. Participants comprised healthy donors of bone marrow. Findings and limits, study-wide: Among TCR beta chains, those listed as cytomegalovirus-associated numbered about 160. In a later analysis, parvovirus B19, influenza, CMV and Epstein-Barr virus appeared linked to several top co-occurrence clusters.

V gene TRBV5-1 combines with J gene TRBJ1-4, with 8 bases fitting TRBD1. This sequence originates from a man aged 18 to 29 in good health and CMV-seropositive. The sample taken for sequencing was PBMCs. This CDR3 is CASSTSQTGVGEKLFF. The CDR3 nucleotides are TGCGCCAGCAGCACGAGCCAGACAGGGGTCGGCGAAAAACTGTTTTTT. Combining the CDR3 with reference TRBV5-1 and TRBJ1-4 gives the whole variable domain KAGVTQTPRYLIKTRGQQVTLSCSPISGHRSVSWYQQTPGQGLQFLFEYFSETQRNKGNFPGRFSGRQFSNSRSEMNVSTLELGDSALYLCASSTSQTGVGEKLFFGSGTQLSVL.